This T cell receptor (beta chain) is from a study of T cell responses to AZD1222 COVID-19 vaccine. Comment on this clone: As yet, its antigen is unknown.

V was clipped by 1 base and J by 5 bases; unmatched bases: 17. CDR1 is LGHDT and CDR2 is YNNKEL in the germline V gene (reference sequence). CDR3 length: 19 residues. Regarding the study as a whole: Regions left unmutated in variants are reportedly the target of nearly half of spike-specific TCRs. Spike regions recognized by vaccine-associated CD4 TCRs spanned the protein, led by 160-218 and 743-854. A rise in Spike-specific TCR breadth and depth followed two AZD1222 doses.

The repertoire was sequenced with immunoSEQ multiplex PCR; TCRdb's copy has only in-frame clones and lacks some. The table includes about 120,000 clones, 90% detected once. The clonotype was recovered from an adult in good health. J is TRBJ2-7 and V is TRBV3-1 (or the pseudogene TRBV3-2); 10 bases map to TRBD1. The sample was peripheral blood, taken on day 0 of MenACWY control vaccination. For the CDR3, the DNA is TGTGCCAGCAGCCAAGTTGAGGGGGGGTTTCTCGGGACAGGGGACGAGCAGTACTTC. Translation: CASSQVEGGFLGTGDEQYF.